Listed here are 7 T cell receptor beta chains from one sample, sequenced in a study of T cell repertoires in cytomegalovirus infection. TCRdb reanalysed the reads using MiXCR and keeps one entry per CDR3 protein. The sample contains about 220,000 distinct CDR3 sequences, approximately 40% of which appear only once. For these TCRs, the target antigens are not known. The material was CD8+ T cells from cultured PBMCs, obtained from culture after CMV antigen stimulation. The receptors were sampled from a human donor in good health (CMV status not recorded). Some clones in this sample may be carry-over from other donors' samples.

This clonotype occurred a few times. This chain connects TRBV19 to TRBJ1-1; D is unclear. Germline V lookup: CDR1 LNHDA, CDR2 SQIVND (reference sequence). CDR3 length: 17 amino acids. The V end was cut by 1 base, the J end by 0 bases, with 15 bases between. The CDR3 sequence is CASSIAWRASMNTEAFF. The CDR3 coding sequence is TGTGCCAGTAGTATAGCCTGGAGAGCGTCCATGAACACTGAAGCTTTCTTT.

This clonotype was recorded many times. The chain employs TRBV2 and TRBJ2-4; 9 bases are a match to TRBD2. V lost 3 bases and J lost 9; bases outside the gene matches: 6. There are 14 residues in the CDR3. CDR1 SNHLY and CDR2 FYNNEI come from the germline V gene. The chain's CDR3 is CASSDPSGDSIQYF. The CDR3 DNA sequence: TGTGCCAGCAGTGACCCTAGCGGGGATTCCATTCAGTACTTC.

The chain has TRBV7-9 and TRBJ2-1, with D possibly being TRBD2 (6 bases). Germline assignment: CDR1 SEHNR and CDR2 FQNEAQ (reference sequence). The CDR3 has 13 amino acids. V lost 6 bases to trimming and J lost 8 bases, with 14 bases between them. CDR3 sequence reads: CASRPGAVHEQFF. The CDR3 DNA sequence: TGTGCCAGCAGGCCGGGAGCCGTCCATGAGCAGTTCTTC.

This clonotype was seen a handful of times. The rearrangement uses TRBV9 and TRBJ2-1; D unresolved. V gave up 3 bases and J gave up 8 bases, with 9 bases separating them. Germline V lookup: CDR1 SGDLS, CDR2 YYNGEE. There are 12 residues in the CDR3. The CDR3 sequence: CASSGVRYEQFF. In DNA, the CDR3 is TGTGCCAGCAGCGGCGTTCGGTATGAGCAGTTCTTC. The variable domain in full, completed from reference TRBV9 and TRBJ2-1, reads DSGVTQTPKHLITATGQRVTLRCSPRSGDLSVYWYQQSLDQGLQFLIQYYNGEERAKGNILERFSAQQFPDLHSELNLSSLELGDSALYFCASSGVRYEQFFGPGTRLTVL.

The table lists this clonotype with a count of one. The rearrangement links TRBV20-1 to TRBJ2-2; D perhaps matches TRBD1 (6 bases). The germline V and J ends were trimmed by 3 bases and 0 bases, with 11 bases remaining between them. CDR3 size: 15 residues. The germline CDR1 and CDR2 sequences are DFQATT and SNEGSKA (reference sequence). CDR3 coding DNA: TGCAGTGCTAGGTTGGCAGGGGCGAACACCGGGGAGCTGTTTTTT. As protein: CSARLAGANTGELFF.

The chain links TRBV6-6 to TRBJ2-3, with a tentative D call TRBD2 (6 bases). V dropped 5 bases and J dropped 0 bases, with 12 bases sitting between them. CDR1 is MNHNY and CDR2 is SVGAGI in the germline V gene (reference sequence). The CDR3 length is 15 residues. CDR3 sequence reads: CASSRWGESTDTQYF. The CDR3, as DNA: TGTGCCAGCAGTCGGTGGGGGGAAAGCACAGATACGCAGTATTTT.

V is TRBV25-1 and J is TRBJ2-3; 11 bases are a match to TRBD2. Trimming took 7 bases from V and 4 from J; bases not matched to a gene: 4. The CDR3 contains 14 residues. Germline V CDR1 and CDR2: MGHDK, SYGVNS. Here the CDR3 DNA reads TGTGCCAGCACTCTTAGCGGGAGGGCAGATACGCAGTATTTT. This codes for CASTLSGRADTQYF.